The present T cell receptor beta chain was sequenced within a study of blood T cells in healthy people across ages (dated by TCRdb to the mid-2010s). With regard to the full study: Template switching captured roughly one uniquely barcoded TCR beta cDNA molecule per two T cells in model experiments. The study measured age-related changes in TCR beta repertoire diversity using deep sequencing normalized with unique cDNA molecular identifiers. Donors were grouped into four age groups: young (average approximately 16 years), middle-aged (about 40), aged (around 56) and long-lived (less than 85). Two additional independent replicas of 1 million unique cDNA reads from the same blood draw were analyzed for two donors (one aged 18 to 29 and one aged 80 or older). To avoid experimental bias, donors of different ages were randomly spread across the sequencing lanes.

Systemically healthy Caucasian individuals from Russia, about 38 in total and aged about 6 to 100 years, were included as donors. Roughly 10 milliliters of peripheral blood were drawn from each donor into EDTA-treated Vacutainer tubes. Ficoll-Paque density-gradient centrifugation was used to isolate PBMCs, with at least 7 million obtained per sample. Trizol reagent was used to extract total RNA from PBMCs, with at least 5 micrograms per sample. For every donor, flow cytometry on a PBMC aliquot measured the percentage of naive CD45RAhigh/CD27high T cells. Receptor libraries were prepared by 5' RACE. Sequencing used an Illumina HiSeq 2500. A second about 7 to 11 cycle PCR used a sample-barcoded 5' primer and a J-beta primer mix. A template-switch 5' adaptor carrying 12 random nucleotides introduced a unique molecular identifier onto each TCR beta cDNA molecule. Each sample yielded at least 2.5 million CDR3-containing paired-end reads. All of the RNA was converted into first-strand cDNA using the Mint cDNA synthesis kit, with a TRBC-specific oligonucleotide serving as the primer. Following uracil-DNA glycosylase treatment, all cDNA underwent a first 18-cycle PCR with the universal primers M1SS and BC2_uni_R. As for the original processing: For normalization, 1 million high-quality reads were randomly selected from each sample, with every read carrying a distinct molecular identifier. Reads sharing molecular identifiers were discarded rather than binned into consensus sequences. MiTCR, set to a Q25 quality threshold and the strictest error-elimination algorithm, was used for CDR3 identification, clonotype clustering and error correction. A nonparametric unseen species model with Euler transformation was used to estimate lower-bound total TCR beta diversity. TCRdb took the public reads, trimmed them with fastp at Q25, ran MiXCR for clone calling and kept in-frame beta chains. Each entry merges the rows of one CDR3 protein and shows their most common DNA and genes. The V and J calls, along with clone size, are taken from TCRdb and not from the paper's own processing. This sample gives approximately 800,000 distinct CDR3 sequences in total; roughly 40% of them show up just once. 13% of the sample comes from the top ten.

A word on this clonotype: The antigen it recognizes is unknown. Nothing much larger sits one base from this clone, and base qualities are not available.

Study-wide findings and limitations: Estimates of total diversity from one million sequenced T cells were regarded as lower bounds and underestimates. Conclusive comparison of naive and antigen-experienced compartments was prevented by the profiling of bulk unsorted PBMCs. The CMV infection status of donors was not known, potentially confounding age-related changes in expanded clonotypes. The long-lived group showed more naive CD4+ T cells, fewer expanded clones and increased TCR diversity than the aged group, suggesting age selection. Observed TCR beta diversity per million T cells fell roughly linearly with age, and a significant reduction was already apparent by age about 43. There was a strong correlation between observed TCR beta diversity and the percentage of naive T cells measured by flow cytometry.

Relative to germline, V is missing 5 bases and J is missing 7 bases, with 10 bases of the junction outside any gene match. CDR1 and CDR2 are read off the germline V gene (reference sequence) as DFQATT and SNEGSKA. From cysteine to phenylalanine, the CDR3 is 13 amino acids long. The DNA shown is the 39-base CDR3, in frame from base 1. The sequence was obtained from a man between 18 and 35 years old in good health. Recombination connected TRBV20-1 to TRBJ2-7; TRBD2 fits 8 bases in the junction. Sample: blood. The nucleotide sequence reads as follows: TGCAGTGCTCGAATTCTTAGCGGGGATGAGCAGTACTTC. This is translated as CSARILSGDEQYF.